Shown below are 17 T cell receptor beta chains from a single sample sequenced in a study of cytomegalovirus exposure and HLA in healthy donors (dated by TCRdb to 2016 to 2017). The library was made by the immunoSEQ multiplex PCR assay. For the multiplex PCR, a mixture combining 60 forward primers for TCR Vbeta segments and 13 reverse primers for TCR Jbeta segments was used. TCRdb took over this immuneACCESS table, retaining in-frame rearrangements with V and J assigned. Such tables are incomplete; in checked studies, under half of the missing clones stem from an unresolved V gene, and the remainder is unexplained. Across this sample there are 85,000 to 130,000 clones, with roughly 82% seen only once. Around 5.8% of the sample is in the top ten clones. Sequences were obtained from PBMCs. Receptors were obtained from a woman in her 50s in good health and CMV-seropositive.

The chain joins TRBV10-3 to TRBJ2-2; 7 bases are shared with TRBD1. There are 14 residues in the CDR3. Germline V CDR1 and CDR2: ENHRY, SYGVKD. Germline trimming cut 3 bases from V and 4 bases from J; bases unmatched to any gene: 2. The CDR3 DNA reads TGTGCCATCAGTGAAGACAGGGTCACCGGGGAGCTGTTTTTT. It codes for CAISEDRVTGELFF.

This rearrangement joins TRBV9 to TRBJ2-7; possibly TRBD2 for D (6 bases). Between the trimmed V and J ends, which lost 0 bases and 5 bases, there was a span of 24 bases. The germline gives CDR1 SGDLS, CDR2 YYNGEE. CDR3 length equals 18 residues. The CDR3 coding sequence is TGTGCCAGCAGCGTAGGTAACGGAAGAGAGGAGCGGGTGAACGAGCAGTACTTC. Protein sequence: CASSVGNGREERVNEQYF.

The chain links TRBV5-1 to TRBJ2-1; 8 nucleotides agree with TRBD1. V was clipped by 4 bases and J by 15 bases; unmatched bases: 9. CDR1 is SGHRS and CDR2 is YFSETQ in the germline V gene. CDR3 size: 12 residues. This CDR3 is CASSLQGVSGFF. The DNA for the CDR3 is TGCGCCAGCAGCCTACAGGGGGTGTCCGGGTTCTTC. Full variable domain (missing parts from reference TRBV5-1 and TRBJ2-1): KAGVTQTPRYLIKTRGQQVTLSCSPISGHRSVSWYQQTPGQGLQFLFEYFSETQRNKGNFPGRFSGRQFSNSRSEMNVSTLELGDSALYLCASSLQGVSGFFGPGTRLTVL.

In this sample, this clone turned up a few times. The chain combines TRBV4-3 with TRBJ1-4, with D possibly matching TRBD1 (5 bases). Between the trimmed V and J ends, which lost 3 bases and 3 bases, there was a span of 14 bases. This CDR3 has 16 amino acids. Per germline, CDR1 LGHNA and CDR2 YSLEER. The DNA for the CDR3 is TGCGCCAGCAGCCAGAGCGGGGCAGGGTCTAATGAAAAACTGTTTTTT. Its translation is CASSQSGAGSNEKLFF.

A remark on this clone: Other DNA sequences in the sample encode the same CDR3. The CDR3 nucleotides read TGTGCCAGCAGCTTAGTGGAGCGGAGCACTGAAGCTTTCTTT. Translation: CASSLVERSTEAFF. V is TRBV5-5 and J is TRBJ1-1; D is unresolved. The germline V gene has CDR1 SGHKS and CDR2 YYEKEE (reference sequence). CDR3 length: 14 residues. With 2 bases removed from V and 4 bases from J, the gap between germline ends came to 12 bases. The complete variable domain, with remaining parts taken from reference TRBV5-5 and TRBJ1-1, reads DAGVTQSPTHLIKTRGQQVTLRCSPISGHKSVSWYQQVLGQGPQFIFQYYEKEERGRGNFPDRFSARQFPNYSSELNVNALLLGDSALYLCASSLVERSTEAFFGQGTRLTVV.

This chain connects TRBV7-9 to TRBJ2-5; D is unresolved. The CDR3 has 13 residues. Trimming stripped 4 bases from V and 4 bases from J, with 10 bases between. Germline V gives CDR1 SEHNR, CDR2 FQNEAQ (reference sequence). CDR3 amino acids: CASSSNLRETQYF. CDR3 DNA sequence: TGTGCCAGCAGCTCGAACCTCAGAGAGACCCAGTACTTC.

The V and J genes are TRBV28 and TRBJ2-2; TRBD1 is a possible D gene (6 bases). Per germline, CDR1 MDHEN and CDR2 SYDVKM. Trimming cost V 5 bases and J 6 bases, with 13 bases left between them. This CDR3 comprises 14 residues. Here the CDR3 reads CASSLDTGPGELFF. The DNA for the CDR3 is TGTGCCAGCAGTCTTGACACAGGGCCCGGGGAGCTGTTTTTT.

V usage is TRBV5-1 and J usage is TRBJ1-2; perhaps TRBD1 as D (6 bases). Germline V gene lookup returns CDR1 SGHRS and CDR2 YFSETQ. Trimming stripped 3 bases from V and 2 bases from J, with 14 bases between. This CDR3 is 15 amino acids long. DNA for the CDR3: TGCGCCAGCAGCTCATCAGGGGCGACAAACTATGGCTACACCTTC. The encoded protein is CASSSSGATNYGYTF.

This clone was seen a single time. The chain carries TRBV19 and TRBJ1-3; D gene uncertain. V was pared by 1 base and J by 0 bases, with 4 bases between. The CDR3 sequence is 14 residues long. Germline V CDR1 and CDR2: LNHDA, SQIVND (reference sequence). The CDR3 spells CASSIGVSGNTIYF. In DNA form, the CDR3 reads TGTGCCAGTAGTATAGGAGTCTCTGGAAACACCATATATTTT.

This chain joins TRBV7-2 and TRBJ2-1; D is perhaps TRBD2 (6 bases). This CDR3 contains 12 residues. Trimming cost V 4 bases and J 8 bases, with 9 bases left between them. Germline loops: CDR1 SGHTA, CDR2 FQGNSA. In DNA form, the CDR3 reads TGTGCCAGCAGCTCGCGGGACTATGAGCAGTTCTTC. It translates to CASSSRDYEQFF.

CDR3 protein: CASSDQGGGLTEAFF. The CDR3 region has the DNA TGTGCCAGCAGTGACCAGGGAGGCGGCCTCACTGAAGCTTTCTTT. The chain is built from TRBV6-4 and TRBJ1-1; perhaps TRBD1 as D (5 bases). The V gene lost 2 bases and the J gene lost 4 bases, with 14 bases spanning the gap. CDR3 length: 15 amino acids. The germline V gene encodes CDR1 MRHNA and CDR2 SNTAGT.

The chain is built from TRBV27 and TRBJ2-3; 10 positions agree with TRBD2. CDR1 is MNHEY and CDR2 is SMNVEV in the germline V gene (reference sequence). This CDR3 spans 15 amino acids. After removal of 8 bases from V and 4 bases from J, the junction contained 9 bases not matched to a gene. CDR3 protein: CASYPSGGRSDTQYF. In DNA form, the CDR3 reads TGTGCCAGCTACCCTAGCGGGGGTCGGTCAGATACGCAGTATTTT.

V and J are TRBV4-2 and TRBJ2-5, with D tentatively TRBD1 (5 bases). CDR3 size: 15 residues. Trimming left V 0 bases short and J 5 bases short, with 13 bases between. Germline V gene data show CDR1 as LGHNA and CDR2 as YNFKEQ. As DNA, the CDR3 is TGTGCCAGCAGCCAAGAGGAAGGGGCAGGGGAGACCCAGTACTTC. Protein sequence: CASSQEEGAGETQYF.

The chain recombines TRBV7-2 with TRBJ1-1; D remains unclear. V lost 3 bases, J lost 1 base, and 9 bases lay in between. Per the germline V gene, CDR1 is SGHTA and CDR2 is FQGNSA. The CDR3 runs 14 residues. CDR3 coding DNA: TGTGCCAGCAGCTTTTTGGCGGGGAACACTGAAGCTTTCTTT. Translation gives CASSFLAGNTEAFF.

The genes are TRBV6-5 and TRBJ2-5, with 9 bases aligning to TRBD1. This CDR3 spans 14 amino acids. J was trimmed by 5 bases and V by 6 bases; bases with no gene match: 7. The germline gives CDR1 MNHEY, CDR2 SVGAGI. CDR3: CASSPTGGRETQYF. The CDR3 bases are TGTGCCAGCAGCCCGACAGGGGGAAGGGAGACCCAGTACTTC.

The gene calls are TRBV29-1 and TRBJ1-2; D remains ambiguous. Germline assignment: CDR1 SQVTM and CDR2 ANQGSEA. V was pared by 2 bases and J by 5 bases, with 15 bases between. The CDR3 loop spans 14 amino acids. CDR3 bases: TGCAGCGTTGAATGGAGGGCAGTCCCTTATGGCTACACCTTC. It translates to CSVEWRAVPYGYTF.

The rearrangement links TRBV18 to TRBJ2-7; the D is unclear. Trimming cost V 4 bases and J 2 bases, with 12 bases left between them. CDR1 KGHSH and CDR2 LQKENI come from the germline V gene. The CDR3 extends over 14 amino acids. CDR3: CASSRGSETYEQYF. The CDR3 DNA reads as TGTGCCAGCTCACGAGGTTCGGAGACCTACGAGCAGTACTTC.